This entry describes one T cell receptor beta chain. V dropped 3 bases and J dropped 8 bases, with 16 bases sitting between them. The CDR3 sequence is 14 residues long. CDR1 is SGDLS and CDR2 is YYNGEE in the germline V gene. With random hexamers, 0.5 to 1 ug RNA was reverse transcribed. The amplification used immunoSEQ multiplex PCR on TCR beta CDR3; it spanned 54 Vbeta and 13 Jbeta. TCRdb reprocessed the immunoSEQ multiplex PCR reads via MiXCR and lists one record per CDR3 protein. The sample has around 150,000 distinct CDR3 sequences; more than 85% are singletons. This entry belongs to a study of CD8 T cells in Susac syndrome.

The clonotype originates from a human donor with Susac syndrome. The sample was CD8+ T cells from PBMCs. The chain links TRBV9 to TRBJ2-3; D is perhaps TRBD2 (5 bases). This CDR3 is CASSGPSGPITQYF. The CDR3 bases are TGTGCCAGCAGCGGCCCAAGCGGACCGATTACGCAGTATTTT.